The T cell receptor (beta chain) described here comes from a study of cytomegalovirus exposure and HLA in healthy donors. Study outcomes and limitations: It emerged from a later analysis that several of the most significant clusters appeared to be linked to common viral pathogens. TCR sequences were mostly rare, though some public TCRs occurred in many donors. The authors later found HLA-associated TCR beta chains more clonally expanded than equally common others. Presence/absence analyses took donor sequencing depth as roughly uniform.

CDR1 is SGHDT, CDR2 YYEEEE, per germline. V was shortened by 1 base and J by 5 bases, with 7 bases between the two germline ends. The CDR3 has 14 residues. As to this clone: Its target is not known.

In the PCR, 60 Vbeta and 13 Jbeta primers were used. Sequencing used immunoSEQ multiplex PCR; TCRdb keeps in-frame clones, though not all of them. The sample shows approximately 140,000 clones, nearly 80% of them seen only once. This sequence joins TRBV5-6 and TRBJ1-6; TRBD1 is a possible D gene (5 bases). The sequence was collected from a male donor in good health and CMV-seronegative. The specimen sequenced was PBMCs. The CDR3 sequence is CASSLLTDNSPLHF. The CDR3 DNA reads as TGTGCCAGCAGCTTGTTGACAGATAATTCACCCCTCCACTTT.